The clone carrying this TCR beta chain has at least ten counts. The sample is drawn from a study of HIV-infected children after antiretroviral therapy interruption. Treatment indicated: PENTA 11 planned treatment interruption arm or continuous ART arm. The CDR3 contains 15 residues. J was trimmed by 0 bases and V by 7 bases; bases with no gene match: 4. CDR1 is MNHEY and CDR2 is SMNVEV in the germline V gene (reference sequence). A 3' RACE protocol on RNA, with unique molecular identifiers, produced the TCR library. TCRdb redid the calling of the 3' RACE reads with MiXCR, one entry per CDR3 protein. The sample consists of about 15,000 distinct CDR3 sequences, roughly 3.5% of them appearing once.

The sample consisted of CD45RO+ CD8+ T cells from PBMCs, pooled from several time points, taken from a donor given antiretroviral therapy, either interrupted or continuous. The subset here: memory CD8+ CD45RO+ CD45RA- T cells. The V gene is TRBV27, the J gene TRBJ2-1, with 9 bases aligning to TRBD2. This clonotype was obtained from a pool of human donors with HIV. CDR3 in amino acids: CASIPAGGSYNEQFF. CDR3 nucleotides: TGTGCCAGCATTCCAGCGGGGGGCTCCTACAATGAGCAGTTCTTC.